These 20 T cell receptor beta chains came from one sample sequenced in a study of regulatory T cells in long-lasting Graves disease. Time point defined: persistent/refractory GD, antithyroid drugs over 5 years with positive TRAb. PBMCs were the source of the RNA used for TCR sequencing. To make TCR beta libraries, researchers used iRepertoire HTBI primers and Arm-PCR of CDR3 regions. TCRdb reprocessed the multiplex PCR reads with MiXCR, giving one entry per CDR3 protein. The sample shows 400,000 to 500,000 distinct CDR3 sequences, 20% to 25% of them seen only once. The sample was peripheral blood mononuclear cells (PBMCs), taken when the disease was refractory, from a patient treated with antithyroid drugs. These receptors came from a female donor with Graves disease.

The chain employs TRBV28 and TRBJ1-1; D call uncertain. Germline V lookup: CDR1 MDHEN, CDR2 SYDVKM. This CDR3 region has 14 residues. Trimming took off 5 bases at V and 0 bases at J, with 10 bases between the two ends. The CDR3 spells CASSLWTMNTEAFF. The CDR3 nucleotides are TGTGCCAGCAGTCTGTGGACGATGAACACTGAAGCTTTCTTT.

At least ten counts were recorded for this clonotype. V gene TRBV28 combines with J gene TRBJ1-1; 9 nucleotides match TRBD1. This CDR3 is 14 amino acids long. Trimming took 7 bases from V and 3 from J; bases not matched to a gene: 6. Germline values: CDR1 MDHEN, CDR2 SYDVKM. CDR3 in DNA: TGTGCCAGCAACCCGACAGGGGGGGACACTGAAGCTTTCTTT. It yields the protein CASNPTGGDTEAFF.

This clonotype was seen more than once but under ten times. V gene TRBV7-9 combines with J gene TRBJ2-5; either TRBD1 or TRBD2 may supply D (5 bases each). The CDR3 runs to 14 residues. The germline gives CDR1 SEHNR, CDR2 FQNEAQ (reference sequence). V was pared by 5 bases and J by 5 bases, with 15 bases between. CDR3 sequence (DNA): TGTGCCAGCAGCCGCCGGGACCCCTCGGAGACCCAGTACTTC. Translation: CASSRRDPSETQYF.

Remarks on this clonotype: A junction end diverges from the germline sequence, so it may reflect a read error. The J gene is TRBJ2-7, the V gene TRBV14; D remains ambiguous. Germline CDR1 and CDR2: SGHDN and FVKESK. The CDR3 extends over 13 amino acids. This chain's CDR3 is CASSQVLKAPENF. The CDR3 region has the DNA TGTGCCAGCAGCCAAGTCCTCAAGGCCCCAGAGAACTTC.

There are many counts of this clonotype. V and J are TRBV11-2 and TRBJ1-2; no definite D call. This CDR3 has 14 amino acids. The ends were cut back, 2 bases at V and 4 bases at J, with 11 bases in the middle. In germline, CDR1 is SGHAT, CDR2 FQNNGV. CDR3 loop: CASSLSGQAYGYTF. The DNA of the CDR3 is TGTGCCAGCAGCTTAAGTGGCCAGGCCTATGGCTACACCTTC. The full variable domain, rest sourced from reference TRBV11-2 and TRBJ1-2, is EAGVAQSPRYKIIEKRQSVAFWCNPISGHATLYWYQQILGQGPKLLIQFQNNGVVDDSQLPKDRFSAERLKGVDSTLKIQPAKLEDSAVYLCASSLSGQAYGYTFGSGTRLTVV.

Here the CDR3 reads CASSQPPQGNEQFF. In nucleotides, the CDR3 is TGTGCCAGCTCCCAGCCCCCTCAGGGCAATGAGCAGTTCTTC. This chain connects TRBV3-1 to TRBJ2-1, with a weak D call TRBD1 (5 bases). Trimming pared 8 bases from V and 6 bases from J, leaving 17 bases between. The CDR3 spans 14 residues. Germline CDR1 reads LGHDT; CDR2 reads YNNKEL (reference sequence).

This chain joins TRBV7-2 and TRBJ2-7; perhaps TRBD1 as D (8 bases). Germline loops: CDR1 SGHTA, CDR2 FQGNSA. This CDR3 is 15 amino acids long. Trimming stripped 5 bases from V and 2 bases from J, with 16 bases between. The CDR3 reads CASSLNRGGTYEQYF. The DNA of the CDR3 is TGTGCCAGCAGCCTTAACAGGGGGGGGACCTACGAGCAGTACTTC.

To note about this clonotype: A read error is possible here, since a much larger clone lies one base away. This chain connects TRBV20-1 to TRBJ1-6; D gene uncertain. Germline CDR1 and CDR2: DFQATT and SNEGSKA (reference sequence). The germline V and J ends were trimmed by 3 bases and 14 bases, with 17 bases remaining between them. This CDR3 spans 13 amino acids. The CDR3: CSARGSPDEALHF. CDR3 nucleotides: TGCAGTGCTAGGGGATCCCCAGATGAAGCCCTCCACTTT.

This rearrangement joins TRBV27 to TRBJ1-1; no clear D. The CDR3 runs 14 residues. Trimming shortened V by 4 bases and J by 3 bases, and 12 bases separated the two germline ends. Germline lookup yields CDR1 MNHEY and CDR2 SMNVEV (reference sequence). The CDR3 DNA sequence: TGTGCCAGCAGTTCTAGGGAGAGGGACACTGAAGCTTTCTTT. Translation: CASSSRERDTEAFF.

This clonotype was observed many times. The chain combines TRBV7-3 with TRBJ2-1; TRBD2 matches 7 bases. Looked up from germline, CDR1 is SGHTA and CDR2 is FQGTGA. The CDR3 contains 17 residues. Trimming took 4 bases from V and 4 from J; bases not matched to a gene: 13. CDR3 nucleotide sequence: TGTGCCAGCAGCTCCCCGCCTGGGAGCGGGACTTACAATGAGCAGTTCTTC. Translation gives CASSSPPGSGTYNEQFF.

This clonotype has just a few counts. The chain couples TRBV2 to TRBJ2-2; tentatively, D is TRBD1 or TRBD2 (5 bases each). Deletions cut 0 bases from V and 4 bases from J, with 12 bases between. Germline loops: CDR1 SNHLY, CDR2 FYNNEI. The length of the CDR3 is 16 residues. CDR3 amino acids: CASSEAFRAGTGELFF. The CDR3 coding sequence is TGTGCCAGCAGTGAAGCGTTCAGGGCGGGCACCGGGGAGCTGTTTTTT.

At least ten counts were recorded for this clonotype. The CDR3 sequence is CASRGPRRSEAFF. For the CDR3, the DNA is TGTGCCAGCAGGGGCCCTCGGAGGTCCGAAGCTTTCTTT. V gene TRBV28 combines with J gene TRBJ1-1; D remains unclear. From germline, CDR1 is MDHEN and CDR2 SYDVKM. V lost 6 bases and J 8 bases, leaving 16 bases between the germline ends. The CDR3 is 13 residues long.

This clonotype was detected many times. This CDR3 reads CASSQGPPELFF. The CDR3 DNA follows: TGTGCCAGCAGCCAAGGTCCCCCGGAGCTGTTTTTT. This rearrangement joins TRBV3-1 to TRBJ2-2; D not resolved. Germline V CDR1 and CDR2: LGHDT, YNNKEL (reference sequence). Deletions cut 1 base from V and 10 bases from J, with 7 bases between. The CDR3 spans 12 residues. The full variable domain, completed using reference TRBV3-1 and TRBJ2-2, is DTAVSQTPKYLVTQMGNDKSIKCEQNLGHDTMYWYKQDSKKFLKIMFSYNNKELIINETVPNRFSPKSPDKAHLNLHINSLELGDSAVYFCASSQGPPELFFGEGSRLTVL.

This clonotype was seen just once. This chain links TRBV6-1 with TRBJ2-1; D perhaps matches TRBD2 (7 bases). The V end was cut by 2 bases, the J end by 7 bases, with 15 bases between. The germline V gene encodes CDR1 MNHNS and CDR2 SASEGT. There are 15 residues in the CDR3. The CDR3 reads CASSEKGGFWNEQFF. The CDR3 bases are TGTGCCAGCAGTGAAAAGGGGGGGTTCTGGAATGAGCAGTTCTTC.

This clonotype was counted many times. Here the CDR3 DNA reads TGTGCCAGTAGTATAGCCCCCGGCGGAGTCTACGAGCAGTACTTC. This gives the protein CASSIAPGGVYEQYF. The chain joins TRBV19 to TRBJ2-7; D is undetermined. The germline gives CDR1 LNHDA, CDR2 SQIVND (reference sequence). The CDR3 covers 15 residues. V was shortened by 1 base and J by 3 bases, with 13 bases between the two germline ends.

In its sample, this clonotype was seen many times. This sequence joins TRBV28 and TRBJ2-5; 8 nucleotides match TRBD1. Germline loops: CDR1 MDHEN, CDR2 SYDVKM. The CDR3 length is 16 residues. J gave up 1 base and V 5 bases, and 9 bases lay outside the gene matches. Here the CDR3 DNA reads TGTGCCAGCAGTCTTCGGACAGGGTATCTCCAAGAGACCCAGTACTTC. As protein: CASSLRTGYLQETQYF.

The genes are TRBV7-8 and TRBJ1-4; D gene ambiguous. V gave up 5 bases and J gave up 0 bases, with 7 bases separating them. The CDR3 sequence is 14 residues long. CDR1 is SGHVS and CDR2 is FQNEAQ in the germline V gene. CDR3 sequence reads: CASSRVPTNEKLFF. DNA of the CDR3: TGTGCCAGCAGCCGGGTCCCAACTAATGAAAAACTGTTTTTT.

This clonotype came up many times. This rearrangement joins TRBV20-1 to TRBJ2-7; D possibly corresponds to TRBD1 (5 bases). CDR3 length: 13 residues. V was shortened by 6 bases and J by 6 bases, with 18 bases between the two germline ends. CDR1 is DFQATT, CDR2 SNEGSKA, per germline (reference sequence). CDR3 coding DNA: TGCAGTGCCGTGTTTGGCAGGGTGGGCGAGCAGTACTTC. Residues: CSAVFGRVGEQYF.

The chain employs TRBV7-9 and TRBJ1-1, with D unclear. Germline CDR1 and CDR2: SEHNR and FQNEAQ (reference sequence). This CDR3 has 15 residues. The germline V and J ends were trimmed by 1 base and 1 base, with 10 bases remaining between them. The CDR3 loop reads CASSLGRPGNTEAFF. The CDR3 region has the DNA TGTGCCAGCAGCTTAGGACGTCCTGGGAACACTGAAGCTTTCTTT.

The rearrangement uses TRBV7-8 and TRBJ2-7, with 10 nucleotides matching TRBD2. From germline, CDR1 is SGHVS and CDR2 FQNEAQ. Trimming cost V 4 bases and J 0 bases; bases outside gene matches: 6. This CDR3 has 16 residues. The CDR3 DNA reads TGTGCCAGCAGCTCGCGGACTAGCGGAAACTCCTACGAGCAGTACTTC. Its protein product is CASSSRTSGNSYEQYF. The full variable domain, with the rest looked up from reference TRBV7-8 and TRBJ2-7, is GAGVSQSPRYKVAKRGQDVALRCDPISGHVSLFWYQQALGQGPEFLTYFQNEAQLDKSGLPSDRFFAERPEGSVSTLKIQRTQQEDSAVYLCASSSRTSGNSYEQYFGPGTRLTVT.